This T cell receptor (beta chain) was captured in a study of cytomegalovirus exposure and HLA in healthy donors. The V gene's germline CDR1 is MDHEN and CDR2 SYDVKM. The CDR3 contains 13 residues. V lost 5 bases and J lost 5, with 10 bases in between. Vbeta (60) and Jbeta (13) primers were used in the PCR. Measured with immunoSEQ multiplex PCR; TCRdb has only the in-frame clones, and not every one. The sample spans some 130,000 clones; the ten largest clones claim around 1.6%. Specimen: PBMCs. The V gene is TRBV28, the J gene TRBJ2-1, with D possibly matching TRBD1 (5 bases). The clonotype originates from a woman between 40 and 55 years old in good health and CMV-seropositive. The CDR3 DNA reads TGTGCCAGCAGTCGCCCAGGGAACAATGAGCAGTTCTTC. Translated: CASSRPGNNEQFF.